This TCR beta chain was retrieved from a study of blood T cell repertoires in COVID-19. Some clones are missing from TCRdb's copy, which holds only in-frame ones; the method was immunoSEQ multiplex PCR. The data show some 110,000 clones, roughly 85% seen once. Sequenced material: peripheral blood. The origin of this receptor is a man aged 35 to 55 with acute or convalescent COVID-19.

The CDR3 here is CASCRGWEGNQPQHF. The CDR3 DNA follows: TGTGCCAGCTGCAGGGGGTGGGAGGGCAATCAGCCCCAGCATTTT. The gene calls are TRBV6-5 and TRBJ1-5; the match to TRBD1 covers 7 bases. Germline V gives CDR1 MNHEY, CDR2 SVGAGI. This CDR3 is 15 amino acids long. Trimming at V came to 8 bases and at J to 2 bases, leaving 9 bases not matched to a gene.